These T cell receptor beta chains were read from a single sample in a study of shared clonotypes between healthy human individuals. Repertoires were generated with immunoSEQ multiplex PCR, while TCRdb's copy carries only in-frame clones and drops some. The sample shows about 660,000 clones, over 65% of them seen only once. The sequenced sample was memory CD4+ T cells sorted from blood. Receptors originate from a woman in her twenties or thirties in good health. Each CDR3 is given with its conserved first and last residue. The D gene is left open where the match is weak. Only some rows state a clone size, as once, few, many or a class for expanded clones.

>-|-|TRBV28|TRBJ2-7
TGTGCCAGCAGTCCGTCTAGGAGCGGCGAGCAGTACTTC
CASSPSRSGEQYF
>TRBD1|once|TRBV5-6|TRBJ2-7
TGTGCCAGCAGTTCTACCGGGACAGGGGGCTTTGAGCAGTACTTC
CASSSTGTGGFEQYF
>TRBD1|few|TRBV6-6|TRBJ2-5
TGTGCCAGCTCGGATCAGACAGGGGGCATCCAAGAGACCCAGTACTTC
CASSDQTGGIQETQYF
>-|few|TRBV28|TRBJ1-5
TGTGCCAGCAGTTTGGAACAGATCAATCAGCCCCAGCATTTT
CASSLEQINQPQHF
>TRBD2|once|TRBV5-1|TRBJ2-3
TGCGCCAGCAGCTTGCCTCTAGCGGCCGGCACAGATACGCAGTATTTT
CASSLPLAAGTDTQYF
>-|few|TRBV9|TRBJ2-5
TGTGCCAGCAGCGTAGGCTCCCTGTCCGGGCTAGGGGAGACCCAGTACTTC
CASSVGSLSGLGETQYF
>TRBD2|-|TRBV6-6|TRBJ2-1
TGTGCCAGCAGCCCGACTAGCCTGGGGTACAATGAGCAGTTCTTC
CASSPTSLGYNEQFF
>-|-|TRBV5-1|TRBJ1-2
TGCGCCAGCAGCTCTCCGGGACGGGAAAACTATGGCTACACCTTC
CASSSPGRENYGYTF
>-|-|TRBV29-1|TRBJ2-3
TGCAGCGGCCTTCAGGATACGCAGTATTTT
CSGLQDTQYF
>TRBD1|-|TRBV30|TRBJ2-6
TGTGCCTGGAGTGCGAAGGGGGCGAGCGTGGCCAACGTCCTGACTTTC
CAWSAKGASVANVLTF
>-|-|TRBV15|TRBJ1-2
TGTGCCACCAGCAGAGATTTCGACAGCGGTGATAACTATGGCTACACCTTC
CATSRDFDSGDNYGYTF
>-|once|TRBV5-4|TRBJ1-1
TGTGCCAGCAGCTTCGAGGGAGGAATCACTGAAGCTTTCTTT
CASSFEGGITEAFF
>-|-|TRBV18|TRBJ2-7
TGTGCCAGCTCACCCCCGACAGGATACTACGAGCAGTACTTC
CASSPPTGYYEQYF
>-|few|TRBV27|TRBJ2-7
TGTGCCAGCAGTTTTACGGGGTCTTCTTACGAGCAGTACTTC
CASSFTGSSYEQYF
>TRBD2|-|TRBV7-9|TRBJ2-1
TGTGCCAGCAACCATGGACTAGCGGGTGACAATGAGCAGTTCTTC
CASNHGLAGDNEQFF
>TRBD1|-|TRBV29-1|TRBJ2-3
TGCAGCGTCAGGGGGCTAGCAGATACGCAGTATTTT
CSVRGLADTQYF
>-|few|TRBV6-5|TRBJ1-2
TGTGCCAGCAGGCACCCAGGGAGCAATGGCTACACCTTC
CASRHPGSNGYTF
>TRBD1|once|TRBV28|TRBJ1-2
TGTGCCAGCATCCATGGACAGGGCCACTATGGCTACACCTTC
CASIHGQGHYGYTF
>TRBD1|-|TRBV7-2|TRBJ1-2
TGTGCCAGCAGCTTAGGGGGGACAGAGGCGGCGAGTGGCTACACCTTC
CASSLGGTEAASGYTF
>-|-|TRBV6-1|TRBJ1-2
TGTGCCAGCAGTGGGACTGGGGAGATAGGCTACACCTTC
CASSGTGEIGYTF
>-|-|TRBV27|TRBJ1-1
TGTGCCAGCAGACGGGACTTATTTATGGGCACTGAAGCTTTCTTT
CASRRDLFMGTEAFF
>-|-|TRBV18|TRBJ1-2
TGTGCCAGCTCACCGGGGGACGGCTACACCTTC
CASSPGDGYTF
>-|-|TRBV21-1|TRBJ1-1
TGTGCCAGCAGCAAAGAGGTGAATGAAGCTTTCTTT
CASSKEVNEAFF
>-|few|TRBV30|TRBJ1-5
TGTGCCTGGAGTCCCCCCAGGAGGGCCGGGGGCAATCAGCCCCAGCATTTT
CAWSPPRRAGGNQPQHF
>TRBD2|few|TRBV27|TRBJ2-1
TGTGCCAGCAGTTTAAGGTGGGGACTAGCGGGAGGCTCGCTAGAGCAGTTCTTC
CASSLRWGLAGGSLEQFF
>TRBD2|few|TRBV7-9|TRBJ2-7
TGTGCCAGCAGCGAACTAGCGACCTACGAGCAGTACTTC
CASSELATYEQYF
>-|-|TRBV11-2|TRBJ2-1
TGTGCCAGCTTTGTGGGTTCCTACAATGAGCAGTTCTTC
CASFVGSYNEQFF
>-|few|TRBV29-1|TRBJ2-7
TGCAGCGTTGAGACCAGGACTGGTCGAGGGAAGCAGTACTTC
CSVETRTGRGKQYF
>-|-|TRBV4-1|TRBJ1-2
TGCGCCAGCAGCGATGGCCGGGGGCGGTCGGCCGGCTACACCTTC
CASSDGRGRSAGYTF
>-|once|TRBV19|TRBJ2-7
TGTGCCAGTAGTGCCCCCAGCAGGGGACTGAACTACGAGCAGTACTTC
CASSAPSRGLNYEQYF
>-|once|TRBV18|TRBJ2-5
TGTGCCAGCCGAAGGGGGTTCCAAGAGACCCAGTACTTC
CASRRGFQETQYF
>TRBD1|-|TRBV5-1|TRBJ1-4
TGCGCCAGCAGCTGGGACAGGGGTTCTGAAAAACTGTTTTTT
CASSWDRGSEKLFF
>-|few|TRBV6-1|TRBJ2-1
TGTGCCAGCACGTCGGGGACGGTCAATGAGCAGTTCTTC
CASTSGTVNEQFF
>-|-|TRBV28|TRBJ2-7
TGTGCCAGCAGTTTTGCAGTAAACTACGAGCAGTACTTC
CASSFAVNYEQYF
>TRBD2|-|TRBV10-3|TRBJ2-7
TGTGCCATCAGGGGACTAGCAAACTCCTACGAGCAGTACTTC
CAIRGLANSYEQYF
>TRBD1|-|TRBV11-1|TRBJ2-5
TGTGCCAGCAGCTACAGGGGGCTGTCGGAGACCCAGTACTTC
CASSYRGLSETQYF
>-|few|TRBV6-5|TRBJ2-3
TGTGCCAGCAACAGGTTAAGTAGCACAGATACGCAGTATTTT
CASNRLSSTDTQYF
>-|-|TRBV2|TRBJ2-2
TGTGCCAGCAGTGACATTTCAAACACCGGGGAGCTGTTTTTT
CASSDISNTGELFF
>-|once|TRBV30|TRBJ1-5
TGTGCCTGGAGTGTACTCCGGTTAGGAGATCAGCCCCAGCATTTT
CAWSVLRLGDQPQHF
>TRBD1|-|TRBV6-1|TRBJ1-2
TGTGCCAGCAGTGTCGGGACAGGTGGCTACACCTTC
CASSVGTGGYTF
>-|-|TRBV18|TRBJ1-1
TGTGCCAGCTCAGGGGATAGAGACACTGAAGCTTTCTTT
CASSGDRDTEAFF
>-|-|TRBV6-1|TRBJ1-5
TGTGCCAGCAGTGAAAGTGTTGGGGTCAATCAGCCCCAGCATTTT
CASSESVGVNQPQHF
>TRBD1|-|TRBV7-9|TRBJ1-5
TGTGCCAGCAGCTATTCCGGGACAGAAAATCAGCCCCAGCATTTT
CASSYSGTENQPQHF
>TRBD2|few|TRBV5-4|TRBJ2-1
TGTGCCAGCAGCGCTCCGGGACTAGGCTCCTACAATGAGCAGTTCTTC
CASSAPGLGSYNEQFF
>-|-|TRBV29-1|TRBJ2-5
TGCAGCGTGAGGGACTCCGCGCAGTACTTC
CSVRDSAQYF
>TRBD1|-|TRBV28|TRBJ1-3
TGTGCCAGCAGTGCGCCGGGACAGGGAGGCCTCTCTGGAAACACCATATATTTT
CASSAPGQGGLSGNTIYF
>TRBD1|-|TRBV7-9|TRBJ2-6
TGTGCCAGCAGCTTATCGGCAGGGGGTCACTCTGGGGCCAACGTCCTGACTTTC
CASSLSAGGHSGANVLTF
>TRBD2|-|TRBV4-2|TRBJ2-1
TGTGCCAGCAGCCAAGAAACTAGCGCCAGCTCCTACAATGAGCAGTTCTTC
CASSQETSASSYNEQFF
>-|-|TRBV25-1|TRBJ2-5
TGTGCCAGCAGTGATGGGGTCACGGAGACCCAGTACTTC
CASSDGVTETQYF
>-|-|TRBV6-1|TRBJ1-3
TGTGCCAGCAGTGATGCCCGAATCTCTGGAAACACCATATATTTT
CASSDARISGNTIYF
>TRBD2|-|TRBV10-1|TRBJ2-5
TGCGCCAGCAGTGTGGGCGGGAGGGTTTGGCAAGAGACCCAGTACTTC
CASSVGGRVWQETQYF
>-|-|TRBV29-1|TRBJ2-7
TGCAGCGTTGGAAAAGATACCTACGAGCAGTACTTC
CSVGKDTYEQYF
>TRBD1|-|TRBV10-3|TRBJ1-4
TGTGCCATCAGTGAGTCGTCAGGGGGCCTTGAAAAACTGTTTTTT
CAISESSGGLEKLFF
>TRBD2|-|TRBV5-1|TRBJ2-1
TGCGCCAGCAGCTTCGATAGCGGGGGGTACAATGAGCAGTTCTTC
CASSFDSGGYNEQFF